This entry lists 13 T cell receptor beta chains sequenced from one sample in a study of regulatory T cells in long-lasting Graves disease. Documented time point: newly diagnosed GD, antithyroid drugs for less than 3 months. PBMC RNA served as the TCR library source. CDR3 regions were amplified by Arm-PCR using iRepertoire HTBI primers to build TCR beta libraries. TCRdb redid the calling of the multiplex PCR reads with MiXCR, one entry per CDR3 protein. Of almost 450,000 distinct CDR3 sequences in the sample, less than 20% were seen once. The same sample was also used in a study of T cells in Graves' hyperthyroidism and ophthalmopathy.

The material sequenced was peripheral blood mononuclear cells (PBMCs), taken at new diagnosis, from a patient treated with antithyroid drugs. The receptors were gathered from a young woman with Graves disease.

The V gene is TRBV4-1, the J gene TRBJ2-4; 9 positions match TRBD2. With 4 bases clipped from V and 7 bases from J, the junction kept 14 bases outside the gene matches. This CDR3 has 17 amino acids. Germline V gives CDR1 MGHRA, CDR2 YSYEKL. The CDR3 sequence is CASSPIPIAGAGNIQYF. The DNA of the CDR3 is TGCGCCAGCAGCCCGATTCCTATAGCGGGAGCGGGGAACATTCAGTACTTC.

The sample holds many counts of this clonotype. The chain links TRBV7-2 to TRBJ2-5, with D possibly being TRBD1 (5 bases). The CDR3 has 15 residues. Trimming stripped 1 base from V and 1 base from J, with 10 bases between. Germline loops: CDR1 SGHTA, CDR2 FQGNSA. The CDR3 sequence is CASSLEGATQETQYF. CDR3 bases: TGTGCCAGCAGCTTAGAAGGGGCTACCCAAGAGACCCAGTACTTC. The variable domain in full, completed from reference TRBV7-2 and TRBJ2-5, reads GAGVSQSPSNKVTEKGKDVELRCDPISGHTALYWYRQSLGQGLEFLIYFQGNSAPDKSGLPSDRFSAERTGGSVSTLTIQRTQQEDSAVYLCASSLEGATQETQYFGPGTRLLVL.

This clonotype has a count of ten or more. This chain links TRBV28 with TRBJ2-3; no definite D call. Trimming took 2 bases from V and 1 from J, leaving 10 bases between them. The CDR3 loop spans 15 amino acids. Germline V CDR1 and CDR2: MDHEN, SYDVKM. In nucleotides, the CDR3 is TGTGCCAGCAGTTTAAAGGAGCTGGGCACAGATACGCAGTATTTT. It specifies CASSLKELGTDTQYF.

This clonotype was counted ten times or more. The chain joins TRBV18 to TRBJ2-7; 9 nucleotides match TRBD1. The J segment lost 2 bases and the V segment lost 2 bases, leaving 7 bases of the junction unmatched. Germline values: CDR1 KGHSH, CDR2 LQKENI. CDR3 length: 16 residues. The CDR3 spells CASSPWGQGSTYEQYF. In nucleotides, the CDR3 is TGTGCCAGCTCACCATGGGGACAGGGCTCTACCTACGAGCAGTACTTC.

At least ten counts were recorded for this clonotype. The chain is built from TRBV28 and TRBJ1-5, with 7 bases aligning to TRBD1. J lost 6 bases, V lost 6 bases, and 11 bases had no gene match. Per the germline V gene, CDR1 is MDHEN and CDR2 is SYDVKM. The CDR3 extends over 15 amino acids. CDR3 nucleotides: TGTGCCAGCAGATCCTCCCGGGACAGTCTTCAGCCCCAGCATTTT. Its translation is CASRSSRDSLQPQHF.

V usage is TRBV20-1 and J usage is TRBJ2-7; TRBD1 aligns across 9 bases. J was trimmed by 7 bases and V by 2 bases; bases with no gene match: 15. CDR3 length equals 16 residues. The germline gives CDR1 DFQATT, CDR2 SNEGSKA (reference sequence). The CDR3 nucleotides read TGCAGTGCTAGATCCCTTTTAGGGGACAGGGATGATGAGCAGTACTTC. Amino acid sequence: CSARSLLGDRDDEQYF.

The CDR3 DNA follows: TGTGCCATCAGTGGGACGGATACGCAGTATTTT. It yields the protein CAISGTDTQYF. The rearrangement joins TRBV10-3 to TRBJ2-3; unclear D gene. Trimming pared 4 bases from V and 6 bases from J, leaving 5 bases between. In germline, CDR1 is ENHRY, CDR2 SYGVKD. The CDR3 runs to 11 residues.

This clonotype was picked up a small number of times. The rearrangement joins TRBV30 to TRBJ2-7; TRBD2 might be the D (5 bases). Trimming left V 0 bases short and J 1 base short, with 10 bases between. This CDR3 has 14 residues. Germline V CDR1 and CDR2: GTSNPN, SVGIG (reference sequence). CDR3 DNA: TGTGCCTGGAGTGTTATGGCGGGTTCCTACGAGCAGTACTTC. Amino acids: CAWSVMAGSYEQYF.

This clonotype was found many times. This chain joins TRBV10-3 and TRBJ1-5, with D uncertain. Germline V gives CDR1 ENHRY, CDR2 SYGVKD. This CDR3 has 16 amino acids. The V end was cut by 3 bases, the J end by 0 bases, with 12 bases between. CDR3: CAISENSRYSNQPQHF. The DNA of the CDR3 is TGTGCCATCAGTGAAAACAGTAGATATAGCAATCAGCCCCAGCATTTT.

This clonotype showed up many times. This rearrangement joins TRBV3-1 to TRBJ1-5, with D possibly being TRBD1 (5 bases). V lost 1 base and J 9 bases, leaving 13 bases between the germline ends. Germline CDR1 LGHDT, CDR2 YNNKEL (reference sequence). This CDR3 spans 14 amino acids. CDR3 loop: CASSQGTPRGPQHF. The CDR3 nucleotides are TGTGCCAGCAGCCAAGGGACACCCCGTGGGCCCCAGCATTTT.

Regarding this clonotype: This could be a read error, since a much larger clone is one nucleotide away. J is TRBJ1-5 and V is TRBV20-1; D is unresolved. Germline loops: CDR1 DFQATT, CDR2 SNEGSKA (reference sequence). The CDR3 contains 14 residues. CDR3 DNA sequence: TGCAGTGCTAGTACGGTGGATAGCAATCAGCGCCAGCATTTT. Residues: CSASTVDSNQRQHF.

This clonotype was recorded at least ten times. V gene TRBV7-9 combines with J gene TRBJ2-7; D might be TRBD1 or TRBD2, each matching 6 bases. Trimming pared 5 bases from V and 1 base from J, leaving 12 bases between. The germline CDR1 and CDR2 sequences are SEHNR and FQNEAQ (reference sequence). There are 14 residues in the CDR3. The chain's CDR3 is CASSIGGLSYEQYF. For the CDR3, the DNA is TGTGCCAGCAGCATAGGGGGGCTATCCTACGAGCAGTACTTC.

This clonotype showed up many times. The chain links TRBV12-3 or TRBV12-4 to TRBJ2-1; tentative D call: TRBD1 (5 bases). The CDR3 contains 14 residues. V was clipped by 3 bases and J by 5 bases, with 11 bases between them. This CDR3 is CASSFIRVDNEQFF. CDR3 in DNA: TGTGCCAGCAGTTTTATCAGGGTTGACAATGAGCAGTTCTTC.